Detailed here is one TCR beta chain. As yet, its antigen is unknown. Trimming pared 7 bases from V and 0 bases from J, leaving 10 bases between. Germline V lookup: CDR1 SQVTM, CDR2 ANQGSEA. The CDR3 sequence is 12 residues long. After extraction with the RNeasy kit, about 0.5 to 1 ug of the RNA was reverse transcribed using random hexamers. immunoSEQ multiplex PCR amplified TCR beta CDR3 across 54 Vbeta, 13 Jbeta. In TCRdb, the immunoSEQ multiplex PCR reads were re-called with MiXCR into one record per CDR3 protein. The sample consists of 200,000 to 250,000 distinct CDR3 sequences, 92% of them appearing once. Sequencing of TCR beta was performed on blood CD8+ and CD4+ T cells. Through negative isolation, CD4+ and CD8+ T cells were obtained, while TEMRA cells were enriched using FACS. This entry belongs to a study of CD8 T cells in Susac syndrome. Study-level results: The study acknowledged a relatively small number of individuals in its TCR sequencing and HLA analysis.

The sequence derives from a human donor with multiple sclerosis. This chain joins TRBV29-1 and TRBJ2-7, with D possibly being TRBD1 (6 bases). Sequencing was performed on CD8+ T cells from PBMCs. The chain's CDR3 is CSGRDISYEQYF. For the CDR3, the DNA is TGCAGCGGCCGGGACATCTCCTACGAGCAGTACTTC.